The clone carrying this T cell receptor (beta chain) was picked up a small number of times. The antigen is not known. These data come from a study of identical twins. Findings of the study overall: Abundant cord blood beta clonotypes carried fewer insertions; memory repertoires showed none.

Each CDR3 protein gets one entry after TCRdb re-called the 5' RACE reads with MiXCR. The sample holds 400,000 to 550,000 distinct CDR3 sequences, roughly a fifth seen once. CDR3 size: 15 residues. V was pared by 0 bases and J by 4 bases, with 8 bases of the junction left unmatched. The V gene's germline CDR1 is DFQATT and CDR2 SNEGSKA (reference sequence). These same records also appear under a second study, on T cells expressing NK-cell markers. That source reports: Sequencing of TCR beta repertoires drew on sorted CD3+CD56+NKG2C+, CD3+CD56+NKG2C- and CD3+CD56-NKG2C+ T cells.

This clonotype was sampled from a woman between 18 and 30 years old in good health. The sample consisted of CD4+ T cells sorted from blood. The V gene is TRBV20-1, the J gene TRBJ2-7; 8 positions agree with TRBD2. DNA of the CDR3: TGCAGTGCTAGAGATAACCGGGAGGGCGGGTACGAGCAGTACTTC. Residues: CSARDNREGGYEQYF.